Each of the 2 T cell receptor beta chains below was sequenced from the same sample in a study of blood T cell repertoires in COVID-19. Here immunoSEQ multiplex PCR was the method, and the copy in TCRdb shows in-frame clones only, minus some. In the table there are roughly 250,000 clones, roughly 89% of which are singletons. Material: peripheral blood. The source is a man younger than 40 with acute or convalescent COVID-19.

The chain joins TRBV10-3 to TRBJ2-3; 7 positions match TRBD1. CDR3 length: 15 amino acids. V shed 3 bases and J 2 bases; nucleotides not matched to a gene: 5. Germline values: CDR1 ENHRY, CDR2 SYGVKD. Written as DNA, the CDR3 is TGTGCCATCAGTGAAGGGGGCGAGTACACAGATACGCAGTATTTT. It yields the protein CAISEGGEYTDTQYF.

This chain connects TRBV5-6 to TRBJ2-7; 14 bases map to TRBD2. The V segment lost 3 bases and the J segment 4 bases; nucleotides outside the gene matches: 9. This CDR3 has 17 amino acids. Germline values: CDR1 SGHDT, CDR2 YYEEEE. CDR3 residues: CASSSMTSGGADYEQYF. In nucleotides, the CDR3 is TGTGCCAGCAGCTCAATGACTAGCGGGGGGGCAGATTACGAGCAGTACTTC.